The 4 T cell receptor beta chains given below trace back to one sample, sequenced in a study of cytomegalovirus exposure and HLA in healthy donors. Data came from immunoSEQ multiplex PCR; TCRdb stores just in-frame clones and leaves some out. The sample holds about 200,000 clones, around 83% seen once. The sample taken for sequencing was PBMCs. Receptor source: a woman aged 25 to 39 in good health and CMV-seropositive.

J is TRBJ2-7 and V is TRBV5-1, with TRBD1 identical over 10 bases. V dropped 3 bases and J dropped 1; count of bases not matched to a gene: 4. The CDR3 loop spans 15 amino acids. The germline CDR1 and CDR2 sequences are SGHRS and YFSETQ. This chain's CDR3 is CASSWGTGASYEQYF. The CDR3, as DNA: TGCGCCAGCAGCTGGGGGACAGGGGCGTCCTACGAGCAGTACTTC. The whole variable domain, filled in from reference TRBV5-1 and TRBJ2-7, reads KAGVTQTPRYLIKTRGQQVTLSCSPISGHRSVSWYQQTPGQGLQFLFEYFSETQRNKGNFPGRFSGRQFSNSRSEMNVSTLELGDSALYLCASSWGTGASYEQYFGPGTRLTVT.

The chain recombines TRBV7-2 with TRBJ1-5, with 7 positions matching TRBD1. Germline V gene lookup returns CDR1 SGHTA and CDR2 FQGNSA. V lost 5 bases and J lost 8; bases outside the gene matches: 9. The CDR3 has 14 residues. The CDR3 region has the DNA TGTGCCAGCAGCGCCAGGTACCAGGGGGAGCCCCAGCATTTT. Translating it yields CASSARYQGEPQHF.

This chain joins TRBV13 and TRBJ2-7; 8 bases agree with TRBD2. The V gene's germline CDR1 is PRHDT and CDR2 FYEKMQ (reference sequence). The CDR3 runs 14 residues. With 7 bases clipped from V and 6 bases from J, the junction kept 11 bases outside the gene matches. CDR3 in amino acids: CASTPGLVSSEQYF. CDR3 nucleotide sequence: TGTGCCAGCACTCCGGGACTAGTGTCGTCCGAGCAGTACTTC.

The CDR3, as DNA: TGTGCCATCAGTGAGTTGGACACAGAGTACTACACCTTC. Translated: CAISELDTEYYTF. The gene calls are TRBV10-3 and TRBJ1-2; perhaps TRBD1 as D (5 bases). The V gene lost 1 base and the J gene lost 10 bases, with 13 bases spanning the gap. The CDR3 spans 13 residues. Germline CDR1 and CDR2: ENHRY and SYGVKD.